This T cell receptor (beta chain) was observed in a study of shared clonotypes between healthy human individuals. Findings and caveats of the study: Generally, naive subsets (rather than memory subsets) showed larger estimated richness. Only blood samples were collected, and tissue repertoires likely differ.

The assay was immunoSEQ multiplex PCR, and TCRdb's table has in-frame clones only and misses some. The sample holds about 680,000 clones, roughly 72% seen once. Memory CD4+ cells were the fraction left after CD45RA+ naive selection. The CDR3 totals 13 residues. With 5 bases clipped from V and 3 bases from J, the junction kept 3 bases outside the gene matches. CDR1 is MDHEN, CDR2 SYDVKM, per germline. About this clone itself: What it binds is unknown. Additional DNA sequences in this sample encode the identical CDR3.

Sequenced sample: memory CD4+ T cells sorted from blood. Subset of the sample: CD45RA-negative fraction. The rearrangement uses TRBV28 and TRBJ2-5; 7 bases are a match to TRBD2. The source is a woman in her 30s in good health. The CDR3 region has the DNA TGTGCCAGCAGTCCCGCGGGAGAAGAGACCCAGTACTTC. Translated: CASSPAGEETQYF.